This entry lists 21 T cell receptor beta chains sequenced from one sample in a study of blood T cell repertoires in COVID-19. The table came from immunoSEQ multiplex PCR; TCRdb's copy has only in-frame clones and leaves some out. The sample has about 52,000 clones, 70% to 90% seen once. The source material was peripheral blood. The receptor source for this set is a man between 65 and 85 years old with acute or convalescent COVID-19.

CDR3 sequence: CASSQGRQENNEQFF. Written as DNA, the CDR3 is TGTGCCAGCAGCCAAGGAAGACAGGAGAATAATGAGCAGTTCTTC. V is TRBV3-1 (or the pseudogene TRBV3-2) and J is TRBJ2-1; possibly TRBD1 for D (6 bases). The germline V gene encodes CDR1 LGHDT and CDR2 YNNKEL (reference sequence). The V gene lost 1 base and the J gene lost 7 bases, with 14 bases spanning the gap. The CDR3 covers 15 residues.

V and J are TRBV21-1 and TRBJ2-1; the listed D gene, TRBD2, was not tested against the DNA. TRBV21-1 is deemed a pseudogene. This CDR3 comprises 15 residues. Written as DNA, the CDR3 is TGTGCCAGCAGCAATAAGGCTAGCGGGAAAGGTGAGCAGTTCTTC. This translates into CASSNKASGKGEQFF.

The rearrangement links TRBV18 to TRBJ2-3, with 9 bases matching TRBD2. Germline loops: CDR1 KGHSH, CDR2 LQKENI. V dropped 6 bases and J dropped 3; count of bases not matched to a gene: 4. This CDR3 spans 14 amino acids. The CDR3 coding sequence is TGTGCCAGCTCGCCGACTAGCGGAACAGATACGCAGTATTTT. Translating gives CASSPTSGTDTQYF.

V usage is TRBV7-2 and J usage is TRBJ1-5, with D perhaps matching TRBD1 (5 bases). Germline-derived CDR1 and CDR2 are SGHTA and FQGNSA. Between the trimmed V and J ends, which lost 1 base and 0 bases, there was a span of 10 bases. The CDR3 length is 16 residues. The CDR3: CASSLGGGDSNQPQHF. As DNA, the CDR3 is TGTGCCAGCAGCTTAGGGGGAGGGGATAGCAATCAGCCCCAGCATTTT.

The chain is built from TRBV5-1 and TRBJ2-3; the match to TRBD2 covers 8 bases. The CDR3 has 16 amino acids. V was clipped by 0 bases and J by 1 base; unmatched bases: 4. Germline V CDR1 and CDR2: SGHRS, YFSETQ. This chain's CDR3 is CASSLVSGSRTDTQYF. The CDR3 bases are TGCGCCAGCAGCTTGGTCAGCGGGAGCCGCACAGATACGCAGTATTTT. The complete variable domain, with remaining parts taken from reference TRBV5-1 and TRBJ2-3, reads KAGVTQTPRYLIKTRGQQVTLSCSPISGHRSVSWYQQTPGQGLQFLFEYFSETQRNKGNFPGRFSGRQFSNSRSEMNVSTLELGDSALYLCASSLVSGSRTDTQYFGPGTRLTVL.

The V call is TRBV3-1 (or the pseudogene TRBV3-2), the J call TRBJ2-2, with 7 bases matching TRBD2. Trimming removed 2 bases from V and 2 bases from J; junction bases left unmatched: 5. CDR1 LGHDT and CDR2 YNNKEL come from the germline V gene (reference sequence). The CDR3 sequence is 16 residues long. The CDR3 loop is CASSQWGGINTGELFF. The CDR3 DNA is TGTGCCAGCAGCCAATGGGGAGGGATCAACACCGGGGAGCTGTTTTTT.

The chain couples TRBV5-1 to TRBJ2-7; 10 bases fit TRBD2. This CDR3 spans 18 amino acids. Germline CDR1 is SGHRS and CDR2 is YFSETQ. V lost 0 bases and J lost 0; bases outside the gene matches: 9. The CDR3, as DNA: TGCGCCAGCAGCTTGGAACCTAGCGGGAGAGGTAGCTCCTACGAGCAGTACTTC. Its translation: CASSLEPSGRGSSYEQYF.

J is TRBJ2-1 and V is TRBV5-1, with 9 positions matching TRBD1. V was pared by 2 bases and J by 5 bases, with 14 bases of the junction left unmatched. Germline V gene data show CDR1 as SGHRS and CDR2 as YFSETQ. This CDR3 comprises 18 residues. The CDR3 sequence: CASSFFKQGAWVDNEQFF. The DNA for the CDR3 is TGCGCCAGCAGCTTTTTCAAACAGGGGGCGTGGGTGGACAATGAGCAGTTCTTC. Based on the CDR3 plus reference TRBV5-1 and TRBJ2-1, the full variable domain is KAGVTQTPRYLIKTRGQQVTLSCSPISGHRSVSWYQQTPGQGLQFLFEYFSETQRNKGNFPGRFSGRQFSNSRSEMNVSTLELGDSALYLCASSFFKQGAWVDNEQFFGPGTRLTVL.

This clone was counted only a few times. The chain joins TRBV5-6 to TRBJ2-1; 12 nucleotides match TRBD2. CDR1 and CDR2 from the germline V gene are SGHDT and YYEEEE. The CDR3 has 15 amino acids. J lost 6 bases, V lost 6 bases, and 7 bases had no gene match. The CDR3 sequence: CASTLGLAGTNEQFF. The CDR3 DNA is TGTGCCAGCACCCTGGGACTAGCGGGCACCAATGAGCAGTTCTTC. Variable domain in full (rest from reference TRBV5-6 and TRBJ2-1): DAGVTQSPTHLIKTRGQQVTLRCSPKSGHDTVSWYQQALGQGPQFIFQYYEEEERQRGNFPDRFSGHQFPNYSSELNVNALLLGDSALYLCASTLGLAGTNEQFFGPGTRLTVL.

This chain connects TRBV7-6 to TRBJ1-1; TRBD1 aligns across 8 bases. Trimming took 1 base from V and 4 from J; bases not matched to a gene: 5. Looked up from germline, CDR1 is SGHVS and CDR2 is FNYEAQ. The CDR3 sequence is 15 residues long. Written as DNA, the CDR3 is TGTGCCAGCAGCTTAGGCCCAGGGGGCGTCACTGAAGCTTTCTTT. This translates into CASSLGPGGVTEAFF.

The CDR3 loop reads CASSPGTAGNTIYF. CDR3 nucleotide sequence: TGCGCCAGCAGCCCCGGGACAGCTGGAAACACCATATATTTT. V is TRBV5-1 and J is TRBJ1-3; 7 bases line up with TRBD1. This CDR3 is 14 amino acids long. Germline CDR1 and CDR2: SGHRS and YFSETQ. The ends lost 4 bases at V and 2 bases at J; junction bases unmatched: 3.

The chain combines TRBV5-1 with TRBJ2-2; maybe TRBD1 (6 bases). The CDR3 is made up of 15 amino acids. CDR1 and CDR2 from the germline V gene are SGHRS and YFSETQ. V was shortened by 4 bases and J by 0 bases, with 10 bases between the two germline ends. This chain's CDR3 is CASSAGTPNTGELFF. The CDR3 DNA reads TGCGCCAGCAGCGCCGGGACACCGAACACCGGGGAGCTGTTTTTT.

This sequence joins TRBV9 and TRBJ2-5; 11 bases match TRBD2. The ends lost 4 bases at V and 5 bases at J; junction bases unmatched: 4. Looked up from germline, CDR1 is SGDLS and CDR2 is YYNGEE. This CDR3 has 14 residues. In nucleotides, the CDR3 is TGTGCCAGCAGCCTCATAGCGGGGGGGGAGACCCAGTACTTC. It is translated as CASSLIAGGETQYF.

This chain uses TRBV5-6 with TRBJ1-5; possibly TRBD1 for D (5 bases). Germline V gives CDR1 SGHDT, CDR2 YYEEEE. The CDR3 sequence is 15 residues long. Deletions cut 4 bases from V and 3 bases from J, with 14 bases between. Written as DNA, the CDR3 is TGTGCCAGCAGCCCCGGGGGAAGGGTCAATCAGCCCCAGCATTTT. Its protein is CASSPGGRVNQPQHF.

The chain is built from TRBV6-5 and TRBJ1-1; D gene ambiguous. The V gene's germline CDR1 is MNHEY and CDR2 SVGAGI. The V end was cut by 6 bases, the J end by 1 base, with 6 bases between. The CDR3 is 12 amino acids. CDR3 in DNA: TGTGCCAGCAGGGAGAGGAACACTGAAGCTTTCTTT. Protein: CASRERNTEAFF.

The chain recombines TRBV9 with TRBJ1-6; D is unclear. The CDR3 contains 13 residues. V dropped 4 bases and J dropped 9 bases, with 11 bases sitting between them. In germline, CDR1 is SGDLS, CDR2 YYNGEE. The CDR3 sequence: CASSPPGASPLHF. The DNA of the CDR3 is TGTGCCAGCAGCCCCCCTGGAGCTTCACCCCTCCACTTT.

V is TRBV23-1 and J is TRBJ2-1; 12 bases line up with TRBD1. TRBV23-1 counts as an open reading frame of uncertain function. V trimming: 0 bases; J trimming: 7 bases; junction bases outside the gene matches: 4. CDR3 length: 16 residues. CDR3 bases: TGCGCCAGCAGTCAATCAGGGACAGGGGGCTTGAATGAGCAGTTCTTC. Its protein is CASSQSGTGGLNEQFF.

The V gene is TRBV28, the J gene TRBJ1-5, with D perhaps TRBD1 (6 bases). The CDR3 consists of 18 residues. Trimming took off 5 bases at V and 4 bases at J, with 24 bases between the two ends. The germline V gene encodes CDR1 MDHEN and CDR2 SYDVKM. Here the CDR3 DNA reads TGTGCCAGCAGTGACGGACCGCAAACAGGGCTGGTGAATCAGCCCCAGCATTTT. Protein: CASSDGPQTGLVNQPQHF.

V usage is TRBV24-1 and J usage is TRBJ2-5; 9 bases agree with TRBD1. The CDR3 totals 16 residues. V trimming: 9 bases; J trimming: 0 bases; junction bases outside the gene matches: 10. Germline CDR1 is KGHDR and CDR2 is SFDVKD. The CDR3 here is CATSSTGTGYQETQYF. CDR3 sequence (DNA): TGTGCCACCTCTAGTACCGGGACAGGGTACCAAGAGACCCAGTACTTC.

The CDR3 sequence: CASSPRTGGSYNEQFF. Written as DNA, the CDR3 is TGTGCCAGCAGCCCCCGGACGGGGGGCTCCTACAATGAGCAGTTCTTC. The chain is built from TRBV7-2 and TRBJ2-1; TRBD2 matches 7 bases. This CDR3 region has 16 residues. Germline V CDR1 and CDR2: SGHTA, FQGNSA. The trim removed 5 bases at V and 0 bases at J, leaving 7 bases unmatched. The variable domain in full, completed from reference TRBV7-2 and TRBJ2-1, reads GAGVSQSPSNKVTEKGKDVELRCDPISGHTALYWYRQSLGQGLEFLIYFQGNSAPDKSGLPSDRFSAERTGGSVSTLTIQRTQQEDSAVYLCASSPRTGGSYNEQFFGPGTRLTVL.

The V gene is TRBV25-1, the J gene TRBJ1-3, with D uncertain. This CDR3 is built from 12 residues. Per germline, CDR1 MGHDK and CDR2 SYGVNS. V was shortened by 5 bases and J by 4 bases, with 6 bases between the two germline ends. CDR3 amino acids: CASSFSGNTIYF. In nucleotides, the CDR3 is TGTGCCAGCAGTTTCTCGGGAAACACCATATATTTT.